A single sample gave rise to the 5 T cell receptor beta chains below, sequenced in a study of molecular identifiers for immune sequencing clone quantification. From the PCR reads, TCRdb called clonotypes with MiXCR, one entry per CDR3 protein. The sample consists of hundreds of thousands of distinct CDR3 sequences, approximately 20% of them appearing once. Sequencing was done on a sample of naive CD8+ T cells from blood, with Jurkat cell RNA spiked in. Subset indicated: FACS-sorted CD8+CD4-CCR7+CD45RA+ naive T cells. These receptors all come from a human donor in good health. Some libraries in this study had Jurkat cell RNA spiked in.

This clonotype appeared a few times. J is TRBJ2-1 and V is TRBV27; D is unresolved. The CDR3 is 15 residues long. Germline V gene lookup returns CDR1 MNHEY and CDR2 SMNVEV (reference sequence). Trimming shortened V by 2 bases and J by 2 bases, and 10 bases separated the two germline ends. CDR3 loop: CASSLARKAYNEQFF. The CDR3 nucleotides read TGTGCCAGCAGTTTAGCGAGGAAGGCCTACAATGAGCAGTTCTTC.

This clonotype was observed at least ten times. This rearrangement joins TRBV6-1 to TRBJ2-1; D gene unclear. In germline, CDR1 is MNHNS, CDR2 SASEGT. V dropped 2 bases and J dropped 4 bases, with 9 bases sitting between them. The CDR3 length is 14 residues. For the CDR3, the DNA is TGTGCCAGCAGTGAACACCAGGATTACAATGAGCAGTTCTTC. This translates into CASSEHQDYNEQFF.

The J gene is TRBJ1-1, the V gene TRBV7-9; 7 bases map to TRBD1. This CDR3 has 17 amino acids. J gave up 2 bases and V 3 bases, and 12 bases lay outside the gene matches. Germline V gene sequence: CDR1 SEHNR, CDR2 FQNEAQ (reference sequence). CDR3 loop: CASSLSPADRANTEAFF. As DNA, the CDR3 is TGTGCCAGCAGCTTGTCCCCGGCCGACAGGGCAAACACTGAAGCTTTCTTT. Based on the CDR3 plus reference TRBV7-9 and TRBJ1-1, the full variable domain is DTGVSQNPRHKITKRGQNVTFRCDPISEHNRLYWYRQTLGQGPEFLTYFQNEAQLEKSRLLSDRFSAERPKGSFSTLEIQRTEQGDSAMYLCASSLSPADRANTEAFFGQGTRLTVV.

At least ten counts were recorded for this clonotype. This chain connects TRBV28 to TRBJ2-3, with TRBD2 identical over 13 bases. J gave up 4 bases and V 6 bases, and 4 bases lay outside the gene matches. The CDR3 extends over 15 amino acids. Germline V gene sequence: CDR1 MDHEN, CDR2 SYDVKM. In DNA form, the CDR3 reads TGTGCCAGCAGCTTAACTAGCGGGGGGGCAGATACGCAGTATTTT. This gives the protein CASSLTSGGADTQYF.

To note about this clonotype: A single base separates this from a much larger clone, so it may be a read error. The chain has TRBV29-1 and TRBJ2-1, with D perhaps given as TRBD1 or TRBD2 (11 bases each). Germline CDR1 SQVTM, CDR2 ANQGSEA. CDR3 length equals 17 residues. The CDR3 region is CSVVGTGGTSGSNEQSF. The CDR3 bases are TGCAGCGTTGTCGGGACAGGGGGTACTAGCGGGAGCAATGAGCAGTCCTTC.